This T cell receptor (beta chain) emerged from a study of breast tumors, draining lymph nodes, adjacent tissues. Breast cancer patients provided tissue from their axillary draining lymph nodes. Germline assignment: CDR1 KGHSH and CDR2 LQKENI. This CDR3 has 15 residues. The V end was cut by 4 bases, the J end by 5 bases, with 17 bases between. TCRdb reanalysed the multiplex PCR reads using MiXCR and keeps one entry per CDR3 protein. The profile shows approximately 150,000 distinct CDR3 sequences, approximately 32% of them singletons. The receptor comes from a female donor with breast cancer. Some clones in this sample may be carry-over from other donors' samples. This rearrangement joins TRBV18 to TRBJ1-1, with D maybe TRBD1 (5 bases). Sequenced material: axillary lymph node tissue. CDR3 residues: CASSRDEGTWTEAFF. CDR3 nucleotide sequence: TGTGCCAGCTCACGCGACGAGGGGACGTGGACTGAAGCTTTCTTT.